The 27 T cell receptor beta chains in this list originate from one sample, sequenced in a study of yellow fever vaccine responses in identical twins. Using its own MiXCR run on the RT-PCR reads, TCRdb lists one record per CDR3 protein. The table includes around 2,200 distinct CDR3 sequences, about four fifths detected once. The starting material was T cells from blood (PBMCs), unsorted or a sorted subset (not recorded which), obtained before or after yellow fever vaccination (not recorded which). The receptors originated from a woman between 18 and 30 years old who received the yellow fever vaccine.

V is TRBV5-6 and J is TRBJ2-5; D uncertain. V lost 0 bases and J lost 1, with 4 bases in between. From germline, CDR1 is SGHDT and CDR2 YYEEEE. The CDR3 runs to 13 residues. CDR3 sequence: CASSLGSQETQYF. CDR3 nucleotide sequence: TGTGCCAGCAGCTTGGGCAGCCAAGAGACCCAGTACTTC. The complete variable domain, with remaining parts taken from reference TRBV5-6 and TRBJ2-5, reads DAGVTQSPTHLIKTRGQQVTLRCSPKSGHDTVSWYQQALGQGPQFIFQYYEEEERQRGNFPDRFSGHQFPNYSSELNVNALLLGDSALYLCASSLGSQETQYFGPGTRLLVL.

The chain joins TRBV6-2 or TRBV6-3 to TRBJ2-2; TRBD1 agrees at 10 bases. Trimming cost V 2 bases and J 3 bases; bases outside gene matches: 3. Germline V CDR1 and CDR2: MNHEY, SVGEGT. The CDR3 covers 16 residues. The CDR3 loop reads CASSYLDRGHTGELFF. CDR3 bases: TGTGCCAGCAGTTACCTCGACAGGGGGCACACCGGGGAGCTGTTTTTT.

The rearrangement joins TRBV11-2 to TRBJ1-1, with 7 bases identical to TRBD1. Per germline, CDR1 SGHAT and CDR2 FQNNGV. This CDR3 has 15 amino acids. The V gene end was trimmed by 5 bases and the J gene end by 4 bases; junction bases not matched to a gene: 10. The CDR3 reads CASSTYRGSGTEAFF. DNA for the CDR3: TGTGCCAGCAGCACCTACAGGGGAAGCGGCACTGAAGCTTTCTTT.

The chain employs TRBV19 and TRBJ1-2; 10 nucleotides line up with TRBD1. Germline CDR1 and CDR2: LNHDA and SQIVND (reference sequence). This CDR3 has 13 residues. The junction had 6 bases not matched to a gene; V was cut back by 11 bases and J by 3 bases. The CDR3 DNA sequence: TGTGCCGCCACGACAGGGGGCGACTATGGCTACACCTTC. Residues: CAATTGGDYGYTF.

This clonotype has a single count. The gene calls are TRBV15 and TRBJ1-5; D is possibly TRBD1 (6 bases). In germline, CDR1 is LNHNV, CDR2 YYDKDF (reference sequence). V gave up 0 bases and J gave up 4 bases, with 16 bases separating them. The CDR3 length is 17 residues. The chain's CDR3 is CATSRDQYWQGNQPQHF. The DNA for the CDR3 is TGTGCCACCAGCAGAGATCAGTATTGGCAGGGGAATCAGCCCCAGCATTTT.

This clonotype was found once. The chain combines TRBV20-1 with TRBJ1-2; 7 bases match TRBD1. The CDR3 runs to 11 residues. The J segment lost 7 bases and the V segment lost 6 bases, leaving 5 bases of the junction unmatched. CDR1 is DFQATT and CDR2 is SNEGSKA in the germline V gene (reference sequence). The CDR3 region is CSALGQFGYTF. DNA for the CDR3: TGCAGTGCCCTGGGACAGTTTGGCTACACCTTC.

This chain connects TRBV20-1 to TRBJ1-5, with TRBD1 matching 9 bases. The CDR3 is 15 residues long. V lost 6 bases and J lost 6; bases outside the gene matches: 12. Germline V lookup: CDR1 DFQATT, CDR2 SNEGSKA (reference sequence). CDR3 sequence: CSALQGAERGQPQHF. CDR3 nucleotide sequence: TGCAGTGCCCTACAGGGGGCAGAAAGAGGTCAGCCCCAGCATTTT.

The gene calls are TRBV21-1 and TRBJ1-1; the DNA was not used to check the table's D call, TRBD1. TRBV21-1 is a listed pseudogene. This CDR3 has 18 residues. The CDR3 reads CASSSPVGCLIMNTEAFF. As DNA, the CDR3 is TGTGCCAGCAGCTCCCCCGTGGGATGCCTTATCATGAACACTGAAGCTTTCTTT.

The V gene is TRBV3-1, the J gene TRBJ2-2, with 7 bases identical to TRBD2. The CDR3 is 15 residues long. Unmatched junction bases numbered 8, after V lost 4 bases and J lost 6 bases. Germline lookup yields CDR1 LGHDT and CDR2 YNNKEL (reference sequence). Here the CDR3 DNA reads TGTGCCAGCAGCCCAGAGACTAGCCCCCCCGGGGAGCTGTTTTTT. As protein: CASSPETSPPGELFF.

The V call is TRBV27, the J call TRBJ1-3, with 9 nucleotides matching TRBD1. Germline CDR1 and CDR2: MNHEY and SMNVEV (reference sequence). This CDR3 is 15 amino acids long. The J segment lost 3 bases and the V segment lost 5 bases, leaving 5 bases of the junction unmatched. CDR3 sequence reads: CASSPQGALGNTIYF. In DNA, the CDR3 is TGTGCCAGCAGTCCACAGGGGGCCCTTGGAAACACCATATATTTT.

The rearrangement uses TRBV7-6 and TRBJ2-7, with D perhaps TRBD1 (5 bases). There are 14 residues in the CDR3. The germline gives CDR1 SGHVS, CDR2 FNYEAQ. Between the trimmed V and J ends, which lost 5 bases and 0 bases, there was a span of 11 bases. The DNA of the CDR3 is TGTGCCAGCAGCCGCACAGGAAGCTCCTACGAGCAGTACGTC. It specifies CASSRTGSSYEQYV.

V usage is TRBV20-1 and J usage is TRBJ1-2; 10 nucleotides agree with TRBD1. V was pared by 1 base and J by 3 bases, with 5 bases of the junction left unmatched. CDR3 length: 15 amino acids. Germline CDR1 is DFQATT and CDR2 is SNEGSKA (reference sequence). CDR3 sequence reads: CSARVGQGTHYGYTF. CDR3 coding DNA: TGCAGTGCTAGAGTGGGACAGGGGACTCACTATGGCTACACCTTC.

V is TRBV6-1 and J is TRBJ2-7, with D possibly called TRBD1 or TRBD2 (5 bases each). This CDR3 is 14 amino acids long. V lost 5 bases and J lost 3, with 14 bases in between. The germline V gene has CDR1 MNHNS and CDR2 SASEGT. The DNA of the CDR3 is TGTGCCAGCAGTCAGGGAGTGGTATTCTACGAGCAGTACTTC. Translated: CASSQGVVFYEQYF.

The chain uses TRBV29-1 and TRBJ2-1, with 12 bases aligning to TRBD2. This CDR3 has 17 amino acids. Germline CDR1 and CDR2: SQVTM and ANQGSEA. V trimming: 3 bases; J trimming: 0 bases; junction bases outside the gene matches: 6. This CDR3 reads CSVDALLAGGSYNEQFF. In nucleotides, the CDR3 is TGCAGCGTTGACGCCCTACTAGCGGGGGGCTCCTACAATGAGCAGTTCTTC.

This chain uses TRBV2 with TRBJ1-2; a possible D gene is TRBD1 (6 bases). This CDR3 contains 13 residues. CDR1 is SNHLY and CDR2 is FYNNEI in the germline V gene. The V end lost 5 bases, the J end lost 4 bases, and 11 bases lay between the germline ends. CDR3 coding DNA: TGTGCCAGCAGTCCACAGGGAATCTATGGCTACACCTTC. Its translation is CASSPQGIYGYTF.

This clonotype was seen a handful of times. The V call is TRBV2, the J call TRBJ1-2; 9 bases map to TRBD1. The CDR3 is 17 residues long. CDR1 and CDR2 (germline): SNHLY, FYNNEI. Trimming at V came to 4 bases and at J to 4 bases, leaving 13 bases not matched to a gene. The CDR3 sequence: CASSAKPPGQGLYGYTF. CDR3 sequence (DNA): TGTGCCAGCAGTGCAAAACCCCCGGGACAGGGCCTCTATGGCTACACCTTC.

This clonotype was counted only a few times. The J gene is TRBJ2-1, the V gene TRBV29-1; possibly TRBD2 for D (7 bases). This CDR3 has 15 amino acids. V was shortened by 5 bases and J by 1 base, with 15 bases between the two germline ends. Germline CDR1 reads SQVTM; CDR2 reads ANQGSEA. CDR3 nucleotides: TGCAGCGTTTCCCGAGGGGGGGGGTCCTACAATGAGCAGTTCTTC. It codes for CSVSRGGGSYNEQFF.

V usage is TRBV5-6 and J usage is TRBJ1-5, with D hard to call. Trimming took 5 bases from V and 3 from J, leaving 12 bases between them. Germline V gives CDR1 SGHDT, CDR2 YYEEEE. This CDR3 is 14 amino acids long. The CDR3: CASRAQNVNQPQHF. DNA for the CDR3: TGTGCCAGCAGGGCTCAGAACGTCAATCAGCCCCAGCATTTT.

The chain links TRBV11-3 to TRBJ2-3; D gene ambiguous. Looked up from germline, CDR1 is SGHNT and CDR2 is YENEEA. Trimming removed 1 base from V and 0 bases from J, with 5 bases in between. The CDR3 runs to 14 residues. This CDR3 is CASSLGFSTDTQYF. Here the CDR3 DNA reads TGTGCCAGCAGCTTAGGATTTAGCACAGATACGCAGTATTTT.

The chain couples TRBV7-2 to TRBJ2-7; D is tentatively TRBD1 or TRBD2 (5 bases each). This CDR3 is 14 amino acids long. From germline, CDR1 is SGHTA and CDR2 FQGNSA. With 2 bases removed from V and 3 bases from J, the gap between germline ends came to 11 bases. CDR3 amino acids: CASSLLLGDYEQYF. CDR3 DNA: TGTGCCAGCAGCTTATTGTTGGGGGACTACGAGCAGTACTTC.

The chain couples TRBV2 to TRBJ2-4; D is ambiguous. CDR1 and CDR2 from the germline V gene are SNHLY and FYNNEI. Between the trimmed V and J ends, which lost 4 bases and 9 bases, there was a span of 7 bases. The length of the CDR3 is 11 residues. The CDR3 DNA sequence: TGTGCCAGCAGTGTTGGCGGCATTCAGTACTTC. This encodes CASSVGGIQYF.

The chain joins TRBV5-5 to TRBJ2-2, with no clear D. V lost 0 bases and J 2 bases, leaving 5 bases between the germline ends. Germline loops: CDR1 SGHKS, CDR2 YYEKEE (reference sequence). The CDR3 length is 14 residues. The CDR3 coding sequence is TGTGCCAGCAGCTTGGGTCGAAACACCGGGGAGCTGTTTTTT. Its translation is CASSLGRNTGELFF. Filled out from reference TRBV5-5 and TRBJ2-2, the complete variable domain reads DAGVTQSPTHLIKTRGQQVTLRCSPISGHKSVSWYQQVLGQGPQFIFQYYEKEERGRGNFPDRFSARQFPNYSSELNVNALLLGDSALYLCASSLGRNTGELFFGEGSRLTVL.

The CDR3 DNA reads as TGTGCCAGCAGCTTGGTATTGGATCAGCCCCAGCATTTT. Its translation: CASSLVLDQPQHF. The chain is built from TRBV5-5 and TRBJ1-5, with D hard to call. CDR1 is SGHKS and CDR2 is YYEKEE in the germline V gene (reference sequence). The length of the CDR3 is 13 residues. Between the trimmed V and J ends, which lost 0 bases and 5 bases, there was a span of 6 bases.

V and J are TRBV7-2 and TRBJ2-7, with D unresolved. CDR1 and CDR2 from the germline V gene are SGHTA and FQGNSA. Between the trimmed V and J ends, which lost 4 bases and 0 bases, there was a span of 13 bases. There are 15 residues in the CDR3. The CDR3 sequence: CASSSIWRGSYEQYF. The CDR3 DNA reads TGTGCCAGCAGCTCCATTTGGCGAGGCTCCTACGAGCAGTACTTC.

This chain joins TRBV11-3 and TRBJ2-3, with 9 bases identical to TRBD1. CDR1 is SGHNT, CDR2 YENEEA, per germline. This CDR3 has 15 amino acids. With V trimmed by 4 bases and J by 6 bases, 8 bases remained unmatched. CDR3 region: CASSSRTGDLDTQYF. CDR3 in DNA: TGTGCCAGCAGCTCCAGGACAGGGGATCTGGATACGCAGTATTTT.

This chain uses TRBV15 with TRBJ1-2; TRBD1 might be the D (5 bases). The CDR3 has 13 residues. Germline CDR1 LNHNV, CDR2 YYDKDF (reference sequence). V lost 0 bases to trimming and J lost 8 bases, with 10 bases between them. CDR3 residues: CATSRDLGGGYTF. The CDR3 region has the DNA TGTGCCACCAGCAGAGATTTGGGGGGAGGCTACACCTTC. Using reference TRBV15 and TRBJ1-2 for the parts outside the CDR3, the full variable domain is DAMVIQNPRYQVTQFGKPVTLSCSQTLNHNVMYWYQQKSSQAPKLLFHYYDKDFNNEADTPDNFQSRRPNTSFCFLDIRSPGLGDTAMYLCATSRDLGGGYTFGSGTRLTVV.

The chain uses TRBV5-1 and TRBJ2-1; TRBD2 matches at 15 bases. This CDR3 region has 17 residues. Germline CDR1 is SGHRS and CDR2 is YFSETQ. J lost 5 bases, V lost 3 bases, and 6 bases had no gene match. The CDR3 loop reads CASSSGLAGGPNNEQFF. The CDR3 DNA follows: TGCGCCAGCAGCTCTGGACTAGCGGGAGGGCCGAACAATGAGCAGTTCTTC.